This TCR beta chain was profiled in a study of shared clonotypes between healthy human individuals. The method was immunoSEQ multiplex PCR; TCRdb's version includes in-frame clones alone and lacks a portion of them. This sample carries under 600,000 clones, just over 75% of them seen once, and the ten largest clones take more than 10%. Free of recent acute infections or vaccinations, the donors were healthy HIV-negative adults. Sequenced: PBMCs. This clonotype originated in a woman in her forties in good health. Some clones in this sample may be carry-over from other donors' samples.

The chain's CDR3 is CASATNRGDGYTF. The CDR3 DNA sequence: TGTGCCAGCGCAACTAACAGAGGGGATGGCTACACCTTC. J is TRBJ1-2 and V is TRBV6-6, with a tentative D call TRBD1 (5 bases). Germline loops: CDR1 MNHNY, CDR2 SVGAGI (reference sequence). CDR3 length equals 13 residues. Trimming cost V 8 bases and J 6 bases, with 16 bases left between them.